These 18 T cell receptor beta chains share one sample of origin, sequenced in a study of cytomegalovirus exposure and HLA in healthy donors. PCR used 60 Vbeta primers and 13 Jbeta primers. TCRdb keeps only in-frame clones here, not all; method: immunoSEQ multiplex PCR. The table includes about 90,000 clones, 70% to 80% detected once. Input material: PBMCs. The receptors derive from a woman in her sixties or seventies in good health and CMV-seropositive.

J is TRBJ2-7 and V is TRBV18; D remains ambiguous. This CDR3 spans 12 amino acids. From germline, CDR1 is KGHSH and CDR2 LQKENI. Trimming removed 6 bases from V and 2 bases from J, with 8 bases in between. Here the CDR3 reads CASSTQTYEQYF. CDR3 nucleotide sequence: TGTGCCAGCTCTACCCAGACCTACGAGCAGTACTTC.

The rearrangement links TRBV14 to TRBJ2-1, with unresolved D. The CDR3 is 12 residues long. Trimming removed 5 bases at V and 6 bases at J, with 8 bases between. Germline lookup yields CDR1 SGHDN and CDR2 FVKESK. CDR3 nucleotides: TGTGCCAGCAGCGGGCCTGGCAATGAGCAGTTCTTC. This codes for CASSGPGNEQFF.

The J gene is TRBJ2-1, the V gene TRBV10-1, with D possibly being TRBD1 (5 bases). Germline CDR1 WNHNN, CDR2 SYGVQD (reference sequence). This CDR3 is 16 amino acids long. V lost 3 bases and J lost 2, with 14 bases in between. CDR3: CASSDRVRVAYNEQFF. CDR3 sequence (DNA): TGCGCCAGCAGTGATCGTGTCAGGGTAGCCTACAATGAGCAGTTCTTC.

The CDR3 loop reads CATSVGGSSGNTIYF. The CDR3 DNA follows: TGTGCCACTAGCGTTGGGGGCTCATCTGGAAACACCATATATTTT. V usage is TRBV15 and J usage is TRBJ1-3, with D possibly being TRBD1 (6 bases). CDR1 is LNHNV and CDR2 is YYDKDF in the germline V gene (reference sequence). The CDR3 covers 15 residues. Trimming cost V 9 bases and J 1 base, with 16 bases left between them.

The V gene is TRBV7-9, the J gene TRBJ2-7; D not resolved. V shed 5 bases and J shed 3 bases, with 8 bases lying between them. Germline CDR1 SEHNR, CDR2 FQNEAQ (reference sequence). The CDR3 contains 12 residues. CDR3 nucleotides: TGTGCCAGCAGCCCGGTACTCTACGAGCAGTACTTC. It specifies CASSPVLYEQYF.

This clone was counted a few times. The DNA of the CDR3 is TGTGCCAGCAGTGAATGGCAGGTGGCCAATCAGCCCCAGCATTTT. Translated: CASSEWQVANQPQHF. The chain employs TRBV6-1 and TRBJ1-5; D not resolved. The CDR3 is 15 amino acids. V lost 2 bases to trimming and J lost 3 bases, with 11 bases between them. Germline assignment: CDR1 MNHNS and CDR2 SASEGT.

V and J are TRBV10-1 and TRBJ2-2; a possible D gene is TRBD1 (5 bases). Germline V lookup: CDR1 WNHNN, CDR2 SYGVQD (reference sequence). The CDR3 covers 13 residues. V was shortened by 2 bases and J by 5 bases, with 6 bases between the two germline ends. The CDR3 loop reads CASSERGTGELFF. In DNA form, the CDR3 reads TGCGCCAGCAGTGAGAGGGGAACCGGGGAGCTGTTTTTT.

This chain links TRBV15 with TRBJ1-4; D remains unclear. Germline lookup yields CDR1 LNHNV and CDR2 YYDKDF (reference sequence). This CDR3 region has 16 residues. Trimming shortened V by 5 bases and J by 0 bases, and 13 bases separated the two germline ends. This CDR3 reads CATSLGRASTNEKLFF. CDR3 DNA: TGTGCCACCAGCCTTGGGCGGGCTTCAACTAATGAAAAACTGTTTTTT.

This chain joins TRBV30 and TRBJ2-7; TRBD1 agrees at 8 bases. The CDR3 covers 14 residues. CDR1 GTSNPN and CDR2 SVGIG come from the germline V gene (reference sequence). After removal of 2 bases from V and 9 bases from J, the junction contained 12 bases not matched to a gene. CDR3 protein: CAWSYGQGLPGQYF. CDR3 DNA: TGTGCCTGGAGTTATGGACAGGGACTCCCAGGGCAGTACTTC.

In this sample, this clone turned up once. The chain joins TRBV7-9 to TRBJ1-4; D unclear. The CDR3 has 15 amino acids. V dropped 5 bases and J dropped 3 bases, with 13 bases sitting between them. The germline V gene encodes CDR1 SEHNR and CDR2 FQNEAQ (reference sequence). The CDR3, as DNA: TGTGCCAGCAGCCCCTCCCGAAGCGCTAATGAAAAACTGTTTTTT. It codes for CASSPSRSANEKLFF.

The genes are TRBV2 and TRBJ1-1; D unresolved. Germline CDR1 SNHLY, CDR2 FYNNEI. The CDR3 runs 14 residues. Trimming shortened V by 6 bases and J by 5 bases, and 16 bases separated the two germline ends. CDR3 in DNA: TGTGCCAGCAGGGATGATCGACGGGTGACTGAAGCTTTCTTT. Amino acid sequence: CASRDDRRVTEAFF.

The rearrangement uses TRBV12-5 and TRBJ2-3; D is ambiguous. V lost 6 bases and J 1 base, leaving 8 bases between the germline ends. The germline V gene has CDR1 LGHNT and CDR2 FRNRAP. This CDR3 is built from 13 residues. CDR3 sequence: CASGPGGTDTQYF. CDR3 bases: TGTGCTAGTGGCCCCGGAGGCACAGATACGCAGTATTTT.

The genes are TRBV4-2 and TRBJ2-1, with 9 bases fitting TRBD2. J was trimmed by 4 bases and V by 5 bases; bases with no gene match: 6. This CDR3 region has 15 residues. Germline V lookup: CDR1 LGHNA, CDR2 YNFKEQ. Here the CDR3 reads CASSSSLAGYNEQFF. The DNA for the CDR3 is TGTGCCAGCAGCAGTAGTCTAGCGGGGTACAATGAGCAGTTCTTC.

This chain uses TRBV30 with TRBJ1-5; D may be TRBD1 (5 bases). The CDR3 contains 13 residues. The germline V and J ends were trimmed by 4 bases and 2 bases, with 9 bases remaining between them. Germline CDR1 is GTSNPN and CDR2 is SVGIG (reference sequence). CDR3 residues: CAWNTGGNQPQHF. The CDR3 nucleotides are TGTGCCTGGAATACAGGTGGCAATCAGCCCCAGCATTTT.

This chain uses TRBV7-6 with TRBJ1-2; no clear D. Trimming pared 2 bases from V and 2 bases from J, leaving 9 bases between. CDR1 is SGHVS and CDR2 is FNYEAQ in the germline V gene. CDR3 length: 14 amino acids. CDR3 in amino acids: CASSLNARNYGYTF. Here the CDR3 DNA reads TGTGCCAGCAGCTTAAATGCCAGGAACTATGGCTACACCTTC. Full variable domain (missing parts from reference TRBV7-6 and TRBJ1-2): GAGVSQSPRYKVTKRGQDVALRCDPISGHVSLYWYRQALGQGPEFLTYFNYEAQQDKSGLPNDRFSAERPEGSISTLTIQRTEQRDSAMYRCASSLNARNYGYTFGSGTRLTVV.

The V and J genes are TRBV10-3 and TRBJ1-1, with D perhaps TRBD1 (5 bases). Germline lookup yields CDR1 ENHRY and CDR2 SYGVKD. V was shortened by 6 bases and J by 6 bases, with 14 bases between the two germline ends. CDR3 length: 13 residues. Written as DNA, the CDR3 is TGTGCCATCAGGTCATACTCAGGGTCTGAAGCTTTCTTT. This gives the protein CAIRSYSGSEAFF.

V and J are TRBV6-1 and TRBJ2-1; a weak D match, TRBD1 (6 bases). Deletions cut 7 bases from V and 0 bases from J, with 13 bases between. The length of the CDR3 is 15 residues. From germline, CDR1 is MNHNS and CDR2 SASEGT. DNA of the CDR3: TGTGCCAGCACCCTGGACAGCAACTCCTACAATGAGCAGTTCTTC. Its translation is CASTLDSNSYNEQFF.

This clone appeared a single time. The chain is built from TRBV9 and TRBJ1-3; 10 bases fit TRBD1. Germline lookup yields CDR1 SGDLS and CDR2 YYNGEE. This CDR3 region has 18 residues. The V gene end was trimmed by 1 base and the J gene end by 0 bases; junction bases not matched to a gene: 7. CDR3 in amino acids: CASSVTPRDRGSGNTIYF. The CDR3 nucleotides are TGTGCCAGCAGCGTAACCCCGCGGGACAGGGGCTCTGGAAACACCATATATTTT.